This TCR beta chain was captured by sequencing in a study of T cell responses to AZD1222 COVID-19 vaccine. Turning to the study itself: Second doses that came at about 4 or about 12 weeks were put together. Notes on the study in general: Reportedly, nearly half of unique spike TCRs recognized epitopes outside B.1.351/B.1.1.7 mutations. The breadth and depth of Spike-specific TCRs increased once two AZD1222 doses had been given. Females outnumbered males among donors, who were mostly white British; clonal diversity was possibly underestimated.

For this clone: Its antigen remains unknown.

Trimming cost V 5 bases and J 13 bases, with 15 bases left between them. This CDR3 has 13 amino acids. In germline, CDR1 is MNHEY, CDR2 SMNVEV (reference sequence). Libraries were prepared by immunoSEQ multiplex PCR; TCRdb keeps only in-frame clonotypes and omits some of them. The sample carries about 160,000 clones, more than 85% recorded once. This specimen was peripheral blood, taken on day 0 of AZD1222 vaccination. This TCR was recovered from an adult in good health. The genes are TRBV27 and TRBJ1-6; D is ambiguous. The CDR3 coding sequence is TGTGCCAGCAGTCCGGGCCCGCCCAGGCCCCTCCACTTT. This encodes CASSPGPPRPLHF.